The 25 T cell receptor beta chains given below trace back to one sample, sequenced in a study of cytomegalovirus exposure and HLA in healthy donors. Assay used: immunoSEQ multiplex PCR; TCRdb lists only in-frame clones, some missing. The sample yields 100,000 to 150,000 clones, 75% to 90% seen once. Sample: PBMCs. These TCRs come from a woman aged 18-29 years in good health and CMV-seronegative.

The chain is built from TRBV10-3 and TRBJ2-2, with D maybe TRBD2 (7 bases). Per germline, CDR1 ENHRY and CDR2 SYGVKD. The CDR3 consists of 18 residues. The V end was cut by 0 bases, the J end by 6 bases, with 20 bases between. This chain's CDR3 is CAISESPGGGGLAGELFF. The CDR3 region has the DNA TGTGCCATCAGTGAGTCCCCCGGGGGCGGGGGACTGGCCGGGGAGCTGTTTTTT.

The rearrangement joins TRBV5-6 to TRBJ2-7; 10 bases align to TRBD1. The CDR3 sequence is 15 residues long. V was clipped by 5 bases and J by 3 bases; unmatched bases: 8. The V gene's germline CDR1 is SGHDT and CDR2 YYEEEE. The chain's CDR3 is CASRGSWTGGYEQYF. The CDR3 DNA is TGTGCCAGCAGAGGGAGCTGGACAGGGGGCTACGAGCAGTACTTC.

This clone appeared once. This sequence joins TRBV27 and TRBJ1-2; a weak D match, TRBD1 (5 bases). The CDR3 has 17 residues. Trimming left V 0 bases short and J 3 bases short, with 17 bases between. CDR1 is MNHEY, CDR2 SMNVEV, per germline (reference sequence). DNA of the CDR3: TGTGCCAGCAGTTTATCTCCGGGGGGGACCTGGGACTATGGCTACACCTTC. This codes for CASSLSPGGTWDYGYTF.

As concerns this clone: The junction and the germline gene differ at one end; a read error may be behind it. V and J are TRBV7-2 and TRBJ2-1; 9 nucleotides match TRBD1. CDR3 length equals 15 residues. The germline V gene has CDR1 SGHTA and CDR2 FQGNSA. CDR3 bases: TGTGTCAGCAGATCGGGGGACAGGGTCTACAATGAGCAGTTCTTC. As protein: CVSRSGDRVYNEQFF.

This clone was counted a few times. The CDR3 loop is CAISESGASNQPQHF. CDR3 bases: TGTGCCATCAGTGAGTCAGGGGCCAGCAATCAGCCCCAGCATTTT. V gene TRBV10-3 combines with J gene TRBJ1-5; a possible D gene is TRBD1 (5 bases). The V end lost 0 bases, the J end lost 1 base, and 7 bases lay between the germline ends. Per the germline V gene, CDR1 is ENHRY and CDR2 is SYGVKD. The CDR3 is made up of 15 amino acids.

This clone was counted a single time. V gene TRBV6-1 combines with J gene TRBJ2-3, with unresolved D. The CDR3 runs to 16 residues. V was cut by 2 bases and J by 0 bases, with 12 bases left in between. Germline loops: CDR1 MNHNS, CDR2 SASEGT. The DNA for the CDR3 is TGTGCCAGCAGTGAATTTTCACAAGTAAGCACAGATACGCAGTATTTT. Its translation: CASSEFSQVSTDTQYF.

The V call is TRBV7-2, the J call TRBJ1-1, with D maybe TRBD1 (6 bases). The CDR3 is 13 residues long. Germline V gene lookup returns CDR1 SGHTA and CDR2 FQGNSA. The V end lost 5 bases, the J end lost 7 bases, and 14 bases lay between the germline ends. The CDR3 DNA reads as TGTGCCAGCAGCCTTACAACAGGGATTGAAGCTTTCTTT. It encodes CASSLTTGIEAFF.

The chain recombines TRBV18 with TRBJ2-1; 9 bases are shared with TRBD2. CDR3 size: 16 residues. The germline gives CDR1 KGHSH, CDR2 LQKENI. Trimming at V came to 3 bases and at J to 9 bases, leaving 12 bases not matched to a gene. CDR3 residues: CASSPLAGDDSGEQFF. The CDR3 DNA sequence: TGTGCCAGCTCACCGTTAGCGGGGGATGACTCAGGTGAGCAGTTCTTC.

The V and J genes are TRBV11-3 and TRBJ1-5; the D is unclear. The CDR3 runs to 18 residues. V shed 0 bases and J shed 6 bases, with 21 bases lying between them. The germline gives CDR1 SGHNT, CDR2 YENEEA. For the CDR3, the DNA is TGTGCCAGCAGCTTAGATCCAGGTGGACTTTTAACGCGTCAGCCCCAGCATTTT. Encoded protein: CASSLDPGGLLTRQPQHF.

This sequence joins TRBV5-1 and TRBJ2-2; 7 bases agree with TRBD1. Germline CDR1 SGHRS, CDR2 YFSETQ. CDR3 length: 16 residues. V gave up 4 bases and J gave up 5 bases; unmatched junction bases: 11. CDR3 residues: CASSQTRPTGTGELFF. The CDR3 region has the DNA TGCGCCAGCAGCCAAACCCGACCGACAGGGACCGGGGAGCTGTTTTTT.

This chain connects TRBV6-5 to TRBJ1-1, with D perhaps TRBD1 (6 bases). The CDR3 loop spans 15 amino acids. Deletions cut 2 bases from V and 4 bases from J, with 14 bases between. Germline V CDR1 and CDR2: MNHEY, SVGAGI. CDR3 nucleotide sequence: TGTGCCAGCAGTTACCAATTGGGGGCTCTCACTGAAGCTTTCTTT. Translated, it gives CASSYQLGALTEAFF.

The genes are TRBV9 and TRBJ2-3, with D maybe TRBD1 (6 bases). The CDR3 runs to 16 residues. The V gene's germline CDR1 is SGDLS and CDR2 YYNGEE. Trimming stripped 3 bases from V and 0 bases from J, with 14 bases between. The CDR3 bases are TGTGCCAGCAGCGCCCCCTTTAGGGGGAGCACAGATACGCAGTATTTT. Amino acid sequence: CASSAPFRGSTDTQYF.

The genes are TRBV6-6 and TRBJ1-5, with 9 bases aligning to TRBD1. Germline CDR1 and CDR2: MNHNY and SVGAGI (reference sequence). Germline trimming cut 5 bases from V and 7 bases from J; bases unmatched to any gene: 6. This CDR3 is built from 14 residues. The CDR3 DNA reads as TGTGCCAGCAGTCTTTGGGACAGGGCGCAGCCCCAGCATTTT. As protein: CASSLWDRAQPQHF.

The CDR3: CASSELSEQFF. As DNA, the CDR3 is TGTGCCAGCAGTGAACTCTCGGAGCAGTTCTTC. The J gene is TRBJ2-1, the V gene TRBV2; D gene unclear. The CDR3 is 11 residues long. V gave up 2 bases and J gave up 10 bases, with 6 bases separating them. Germline V lookup: CDR1 SNHLY, CDR2 FYNNEI.

The genes are TRBV29-1 and TRBJ1-2; D might be TRBD1 (6 bases). CDR3 length: 13 residues. The V end lost 4 bases, the J end lost 5 bases, and 14 bases lay between the germline ends. The V gene's germline CDR1 is SQVTM and CDR2 ANQGSEA. Here the CDR3 reads CSVGGGPNYGYTF. DNA of the CDR3: TGCAGCGTTGGAGGGGGACCGAATTATGGCTACACCTTC.

The rearrangement joins TRBV7-6 to TRBJ1-4; D gene uncertain. Germline V gene sequence: CDR1 SGHVS, CDR2 FNYEAQ. This CDR3 spans 15 amino acids. V lost 2 bases and J lost 7, with 14 bases in between. The CDR3 coding sequence is TGTGCCAGCAGCTTACGCGGGTCGTCGAGTGAAAAACTGTTTTTT. It translates to CASSLRGSSSEKLFF.

This clone was observed a single time. The chain uses TRBV6-5 and TRBJ1-4, with D unresolved. The germline CDR1 and CDR2 sequences are MNHEY and SVGAGI. The CDR3 covers 14 residues. The V end was cut by 6 bases, the J end by 0 bases, with 8 bases between. The CDR3 sequence is CASRDSTTNEKLFF. CDR3 nucleotides: TGTGCCAGCAGAGACTCAACAACTAATGAAAAACTGTTTTTT.

This clone is a singleton in its sample. J is TRBJ2-6 and V is TRBV9; a weak D match, TRBD2 (7 bases). The CDR3 is 15 residues long. V dropped 6 bases and J dropped 2 bases, with 12 bases sitting between them. The germline CDR1 and CDR2 sequences are SGDLS and YYNGEE. For the CDR3, the DNA is TGTGCCAGCACCAAGGGGGGGACTGGGGCCAACGTCCTGACTTTC. Amino acid sequence: CASTKGGTGANVLTF.

The gene calls are TRBV25-1 and TRBJ1-1; unclear D gene. Germline CDR1 is MGHDK and CDR2 is SYGVNS. Between the trimmed V and J ends, which lost 7 bases and 1 base, there was a span of 13 bases. This CDR3 spans 14 amino acids. CDR3 amino acids: CASTHGSWNTEAFF. The CDR3 bases are TGTGCCAGCACCCATGGGAGTTGGAACACTGAAGCTTTCTTT.

The gene calls are TRBV29-1 and TRBJ2-7, with TRBD2 identical over 8 bases. CDR3 size: 14 residues. V trimming: 7 bases; J trimming: 2 bases; junction bases outside the gene matches: 10. Germline CDR1 is SQVTM and CDR2 is ANQGSEA. CDR3 sequence reads: CSAVGGDAAYEQYF. DNA of the CDR3: TGCAGCGCCGTCGGGGGGGACGCCGCCTACGAGCAGTACTTC.

This chain uses TRBV4-1 with TRBJ2-7, with 9 bases aligning to TRBD2. The trim removed 2 bases at V and 4 bases at J, leaving 3 bases unmatched. The CDR3 covers 14 residues. The germline gives CDR1 MGHRA, CDR2 YSYEKL. The chain's CDR3 is CASSQLAGIYEQYF. DNA for the CDR3: TGCGCCAGCAGCCAACTAGCGGGGATATACGAGCAGTACTTC.

The J gene is TRBJ1-5, the V gene TRBV21-1; the table names TRBD1, a call not compared with the DNA. TRBV21-1 represents a pseudogene. This CDR3 spans 14 amino acids. The CDR3 loop is CASSKTGDHQPQHF. Written as DNA, the CDR3 is TGTGCCAGCAGCAAGACAGGGGACCATCAGCCCCAGCATTTT.

The chain is built from TRBV7-9 and TRBJ1-5; D not resolved. This CDR3 region has 15 residues. The germline gives CDR1 SEHNR, CDR2 FQNEAQ (reference sequence). V dropped 1 base and J dropped 6 bases, with 13 bases sitting between them. The chain's CDR3 is CASSLDGGSGQPQHF. Written as DNA, the CDR3 is TGTGCCAGCAGCTTAGATGGAGGGTCTGGTCAGCCCCAGCATTTT. The full variable domain, completed using reference TRBV7-9 and TRBJ1-5, is DTGVSQNPRHKITKRGQNVTFRCDPISEHNRLYWYRQTLGQGPEFLTYFQNEAQLEKSRLLSDRFSAERPKGSFSTLEIQRTEQGDSAMYLCASSLDGGSGQPQHFGDGTRLSIL.

This sequence joins TRBV19 and TRBJ2-5; D is undetermined. Germline-derived CDR1 and CDR2 are LNHDA and SQIVND (reference sequence). This CDR3 comprises 11 residues. The V end lost 3 bases, the J end lost 4 bases, and 3 bases lay between the germline ends. CDR3 in amino acids: CASSIRETQYF. The DNA of the CDR3 is TGTGCCAGTAGTATCCGAGAGACCCAGTACTTC.

The V and J genes are TRBV11-3 and TRBJ2-1; 13 bases are shared with TRBD2. The ends lost 4 bases at V and 6 bases at J; junction bases unmatched: 3. CDR1 is SGHNT, CDR2 YENEEA, per germline. The CDR3 loop spans 15 amino acids. CDR3 residues: CASSSLAGGLNEQFF. The CDR3 region has the DNA TGTGCCAGCAGCTCACTAGCGGGGGGGCTCAATGAGCAGTTCTTC.